This TCR beta chain derives from a study of cytomegalovirus exposure and HLA in healthy donors. General study results and limits: According to a later analysis, most TCR beta chains associated with CMV appeared HLA-restricted. Certain sequence variants were highly shared and formed a cluster, and this cluster was likely a sequencing artifact.

V lost 6 bases, J lost 6 bases, and 18 bases lay in between. This CDR3 has 15 amino acids. In germline, CDR1 is SGDLS, CDR2 YYNGEE. Worth noting for this clone: The antigen is not known.

PCR was performed using 60 Vbeta and 13 Jbeta primers. Sequenced by immunoSEQ multiplex PCR; TCRdb stores in-frame clones only, minus some. The sample comprises a few hundred thousand clones, about 70% of which are singletons, and under 2% rests with the top ten. This sequence originates from a woman aged 25 to 39 in good health and CMV-seronegative. The chain carries TRBV9 and TRBJ2-2; the D gene is possibly TRBD2 (6 bases). Sequencing was done on a sample of PBMCs. CDR3 residues: CASNPSGPRSGELFF. CDR3 DNA: TGTGCCAGCAACCCCAGCGGGCCAAGATCCGGGGAGCTGTTTTTT.